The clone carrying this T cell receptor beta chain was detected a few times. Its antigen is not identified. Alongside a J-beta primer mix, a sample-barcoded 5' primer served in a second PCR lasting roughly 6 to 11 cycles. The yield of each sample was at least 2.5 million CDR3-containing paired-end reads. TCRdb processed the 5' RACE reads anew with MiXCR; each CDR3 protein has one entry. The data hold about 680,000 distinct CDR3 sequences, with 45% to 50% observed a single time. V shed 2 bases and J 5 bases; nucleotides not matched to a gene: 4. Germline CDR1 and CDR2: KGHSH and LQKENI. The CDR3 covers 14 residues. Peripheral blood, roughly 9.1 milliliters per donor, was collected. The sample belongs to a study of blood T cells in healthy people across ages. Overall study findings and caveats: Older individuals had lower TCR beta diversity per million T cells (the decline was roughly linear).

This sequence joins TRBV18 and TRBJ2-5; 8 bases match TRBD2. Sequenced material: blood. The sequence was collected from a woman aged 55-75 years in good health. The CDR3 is CASSPFASGETQYF. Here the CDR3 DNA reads TGTGCCAGCTCACCATTCGCTAGCGGGGAGACCCAGTACTTC. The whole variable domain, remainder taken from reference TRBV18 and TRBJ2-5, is NAGVMQNPRHLVRRRGQEARLRCSPMKGHSHVYWYRQLPEEGLKFMVYLQKENIIDESGMPKERFSAEFPKEGPSILRIQQVVRGDSAAYFCASSPFASGETQYFGPGTRLLVL.